These 32 T cell receptor beta chains originate from one sample sequenced in a study of cytomegalovirus exposure and HLA in healthy donors. This PCR relied on a set of 60 Vbeta primers and 13 Jbeta primers. Measured with immunoSEQ multiplex PCR; TCRdb has only the in-frame clones, and not every one. This sample has some 180,000 clones, with over 65% found just once. Sequenced: PBMCs. The receptors originated from a woman in her twenties or thirties in good health and CMV-seronegative.

The chain recombines TRBV4-1 with TRBJ1-6; D is uncertain. Trimming removed 1 base from V and 9 bases from J, with 25 bases in between. From germline, CDR1 is MGHRA and CDR2 YSYEKL. CDR3 length equals 19 residues. Here the CDR3 reads CASSQVQQVQVPSFSPLHF. The CDR3 region has the DNA TGCGCCAGCAGCCAAGTTCAGCAGGTTCAAGTCCCCTCCTTTTCACCCCTCCACTTT.

The rearrangement uses TRBV4-3 and TRBJ2-1; 7 nucleotides align to TRBD2. J gave up 5 bases and V 1 base, and 8 bases lay outside the gene matches. The CDR3 length is 16 residues. Germline V lookup: CDR1 LGHNA, CDR2 YSLEER. The CDR3 loop is CASSQVWEGLHNEQFF. The CDR3 DNA is TGCGCCAGCAGCCAAGTTTGGGAGGGGCTCCACAATGAGCAGTTCTTC.

CDR3 nucleotides: TGTGCCAGCAGCCCTCGGAGGGACGGCGGCGGCTACACCTTC. Its protein is CASSPRRDGGGYTF. The chain has TRBV27 and TRBJ1-2; TRBD1 might be the D (5 bases). This CDR3 has 14 amino acids. CDR1 and CDR2 (germline): MNHEY, SMNVEV (reference sequence). V was clipped by 6 bases and J by 8 bases, with 19 bases between them.

The gene calls are TRBV27 and TRBJ2-1; the D gene is possibly TRBD1 (6 bases). The V and J ends lost 1 base and 3 bases respectively, with 19 bases between them. CDR3 length equals 18 residues. Germline-derived CDR1 and CDR2 are MNHEY and SMNVEV (reference sequence). DNA of the CDR3: TGTGCCAGCAGTTTATACACAGGTTGGACAGCAAGCTACAATGAGCAGTTCTTC. This encodes CASSLYTGWTASYNEQFF.

CDR3 in amino acids: CASSLGDILNEQFF. Here the CDR3 DNA reads TGCGCCAGCAGCTTGGGGGACATCTTGAATGAGCAGTTCTTC. The rearrangement links TRBV5-1 to TRBJ2-1, with a weak D call TRBD1 (6 bases). This CDR3 region has 14 residues. Trimming left V 0 bases short and J 7 bases short, with 11 bases between. Germline values: CDR1 SGHRS, CDR2 YFSETQ.

The chain employs TRBV7-3 and TRBJ2-3; 9 positions agree with TRBD2. With V trimmed by 0 bases and J by 9 bases, 7 bases remained unmatched. The CDR3 totals 15 residues. Germline CDR1 and CDR2: SGHTA and FQGTGA. For the CDR3, the DNA is TGTGCCAGCAGCTTAACGTCTAGCGGGGAGGTGACGCAGTATTTT. Translating gives CASSLTSSGEVTQYF.

The chain uses TRBV10-2 and TRBJ1-5, with D possibly TRBD1 on 6 matching bases. The germline V gene has CDR1 WSHSY and CDR2 SAAADI. V was cut by 3 bases and J by 0 bases, with 9 bases left in between. The length of the CDR3 is 15 residues. The DNA of the CDR3 is TGCGCCAGCAGTGACAGGGGTTATAGCAATCAGCCCCAGCATTTT. This gives the protein CASSDRGYSNQPQHF.

V and J are TRBV5-1 and TRBJ2-3, with TRBD1 matching over 8 bases. Germline assignment: CDR1 SGHRS and CDR2 YFSETQ. V dropped 4 bases and J dropped 4; count of bases not matched to a gene: 8. The CDR3 length is 15 residues. The CDR3 loop is CASSIQGQGADTQYF. Here the CDR3 DNA reads TGCGCCAGCAGCATACAAGGACAGGGAGCAGATACGCAGTATTTT.

This clone was seen more than once but under ten times. The chain carries TRBV10-3 and TRBJ2-7, with 7 bases lining up with TRBD2. The V gene's germline CDR1 is ENHRY and CDR2 SYGVKD. The CDR3 covers 13 residues. V lost 6 bases to trimming and J lost 4 bases; unmatched junction nucleotides: 6. The DNA for the CDR3 is TGTGCCATCAGACCTAGCGGAGGGTACGAGCAGTACTTC. Its translation is CAIRPSGGYEQYF.

V usage is TRBV6-1 and J usage is TRBJ1-4; tentative D call: TRBD1 (6 bases). Germline V gene data show CDR1 as MNHNS and CDR2 as SASEGT. CDR3 length: 13 amino acids. The ends were cut back, 7 bases at V and 4 bases at J, with 10 bases in the middle. The CDR3 spells CASMVRGNEKLFF. Written as DNA, the CDR3 is TGTGCCAGCATGGTCAGGGGTAATGAAAAACTGTTTTTT.

This clone was seen only a few times. The chain couples TRBV14 to TRBJ2-5; TRBD1 matches at 9 bases. The V gene's germline CDR1 is SGHDN and CDR2 FVKESK. Trimming cost V 7 bases and J 6 bases; bases outside gene matches: 9. This CDR3 is built from 14 residues. The CDR3 spells CASTAPGQGQTQYF. CDR3 DNA: TGTGCCAGCACAGCGCCGGGACAGGGTCAGACCCAGTACTTC. Complete variable domain (other parts from reference TRBV14 and TRBJ2-5): EAGVTQFPSHSVIEKGQTVTLRCDPISGHDNLYWYRRVMGKEIKFLLHFVKESKQDESGMPNNRFLAERTGGTYSTLKVQPAELEDSGVYFCASTAPGQGQTQYFGPGTRLLVL.

The rearrangement joins TRBV9 to TRBJ1-1; D remains ambiguous. Looked up from germline, CDR1 is SGDLS and CDR2 is YYNGEE. Deletions cut 2 bases from V and 7 bases from J, with 12 bases between. The CDR3 is made up of 13 amino acids. The CDR3 sequence: CASSVSFKSEAFF. The CDR3 DNA follows: TGTGCCAGCAGCGTGTCCTTCAAGAGTGAAGCTTTCTTT.

The CDR3 reads CASTQALAGRNEQFF. The CDR3 DNA reads as TGTGCCAGCACCCAGGCCCTAGCGGGGAGAAATGAGCAGTTCTTC. The genes are TRBV7-2 and TRBJ2-1; 9 nucleotides line up with TRBD2. The CDR3 length is 15 residues. The V and J ends lost 7 bases and 7 bases, in that order; junction bases with no gene match: 11. The germline CDR1 and CDR2 sequences are SGHTA and FQGNSA.

This sequence joins TRBV9 and TRBJ1-4, with D uncertain. The V and J ends lost 3 bases and 4 bases respectively, with 13 bases between them. The CDR3 is made up of 15 amino acids. CDR1 and CDR2 from the germline V gene are SGDLS and YYNGEE. In DNA form, the CDR3 reads TGTGCCAGCAGCGCTAGTGGCAGATTTAATGAAAAACTGTTTTTT. Residues: CASSASGRFNEKLFF.

This chain connects TRBV27 to TRBJ1-1; D not certain. The CDR3 sequence is 15 residues long. Germline V gene sequence: CDR1 MNHEY, CDR2 SMNVEV (reference sequence). V dropped 6 bases and J dropped 1 base, with 15 bases sitting between them. CDR3 residues: CASRPSWVANTEAFF. CDR3 DNA sequence: TGTGCCAGCAGACCGTCGTGGGTAGCGAACACTGAAGCTTTCTTT.

The chain recombines TRBV19 with TRBJ1-2; TRBD1 agrees at 8 bases. In germline, CDR1 is LNHDA, CDR2 SQIVND (reference sequence). Trimming removed 9 bases from V and 8 bases from J; junction bases left unmatched: 8. The CDR3 runs to 12 residues. In DNA, the CDR3 is TGTGCCAGCAGACAGGGGTTAGGCGGCTACACCTTC. It yields the protein CASRQGLGGYTF. Drawing the rest from reference TRBV19 and TRBJ1-2, the complete variable domain is DGGITQSPKYLFRKEGQNVTLSCEQNLNHDAMYWYRQDPGQGLRLIYYSQIVNDFQKGDIAEGYSVSREKKESFPLTVTSAQKNPTAFYLCASRQGLGGYTFGSGTRLTVV.

V is TRBV14 and J is TRBJ2-7; TRBD2 matches 7 bases. With V trimmed by 4 bases and J by 4 bases, 10 bases remained unmatched. Germline lookup yields CDR1 SGHDN and CDR2 FVKESK. This CDR3 region has 15 residues. CDR3 amino acids: CASSRETSRIYEQYF. CDR3 sequence (DNA): TGTGCCAGCAGCCGAGAGACTAGCAGGATATACGAGCAGTACTTC.

The chain carries TRBV10-1 and TRBJ2-7, with TRBD2 matching 11 bases. Germline V lookup: CDR1 WNHNN, CDR2 SYGVQD (reference sequence). CDR3 length: 16 residues. V gave up 1 base and J gave up 0 bases; unmatched junction bases: 2. CDR3: CASSEWTSGPSYEQYF. The CDR3, as DNA: TGCGCCAGCAGTGAGTGGACTAGCGGGCCCTCCTACGAGCAGTACTTC.

The chain combines TRBV7-9 with TRBJ2-7; tentative D call: TRBD1 (5 bases). Germline CDR1 and CDR2: SEHNR and FQNEAQ (reference sequence). V was clipped by 5 bases and J by 6 bases, with 14 bases between them. The CDR3 has 13 residues. The CDR3 sequence: CASSPSGQSEQYF. The CDR3 DNA sequence: TGTGCCAGCAGCCCTTCCGGACAAAGCGAGCAGTACTTC.

This sequence joins TRBV5-1 and TRBJ2-7; weak D call: TRBD2 (6 bases). The CDR3 is 14 amino acids. Trimming took off 3 bases at V and 0 bases at J, with 10 bases between the two ends. In germline, CDR1 is SGHRS, CDR2 YFSETQ. CDR3 coding DNA: TGCGCCAGCAGCTCCGGGACTGACTCCTACGAGCAGTACTTC. Protein sequence: CASSSGTDSYEQYF. The full variable domain, its missing parts supplied by reference TRBV5-1 and TRBJ2-7, is KAGVTQTPRYLIKTRGQQVTLSCSPISGHRSVSWYQQTPGQGLQFLFEYFSETQRNKGNFPGRFSGRQFSNSRSEMNVSTLELGDSALYLCASSSGTDSYEQYFGPGTRLTVT.

The chain carries TRBV9 and TRBJ2-3; D unclear. Trimming took off 0 bases at V and 2 bases at J, with 7 bases between the two ends. This CDR3 has 14 amino acids. Germline V gene data show CDR1 as SGDLS and CDR2 as YYNGEE. This CDR3 is CASSVDANTDTQYF. CDR3 sequence (DNA): TGTGCCAGCAGCGTAGACGCGAACACAGATACGCAGTATTTT.

The V gene is TRBV4-2, the J gene TRBJ1-2; D gene ambiguous. The CDR3 is 14 residues long. V was shortened by 1 base and J by 8 bases, with 14 bases between the two germline ends. The V gene's germline CDR1 is LGHNA and CDR2 YNFKEQ. The CDR3 sequence: CASSQGGQPGGYTF. CDR3 bases: TGTGCCAGCAGCCAAGGAGGGCAGCCGGGGGGCTACACCTTC.

In its sample, this clone was seen once. The chain uses TRBV30 and TRBJ2-6; no reliable D call. The germline V and J ends were trimmed by 1 base and 1 base, with 14 bases remaining between them. Per germline, CDR1 GTSNPN and CDR2 SVGIG (reference sequence). This CDR3 spans 17 amino acids. The CDR3: CAWSGVRSQSGANVLTF. CDR3 in DNA: TGTGCCTGGAGTGGTGTCAGGTCCCAGTCTGGGGCCAACGTCCTGACTTTC.

This clone is a singleton in its sample. This chain uses TRBV7-7 with TRBJ2-5, with D possibly TRBD1 on 5 matching bases. Germline loops: CDR1 SSHAT, CDR2 FNYEAQ (reference sequence). This CDR3 is built from 15 residues. V lost 5 bases to trimming and J lost 2 bases, with 15 bases between them. CDR3 DNA: TGTGCCAGCAGCCGGTCGACAGTTGGGCAAGAGACCCAGTACTTC. Protein: CASSRSTVGQETQYF. Complete variable domain (other parts from reference TRBV7-7 and TRBJ2-5): GAGVSQSPRYKVTKRGQDVTLRCDPISSHATLYWYQQALGQGPEFLTYFNYEAQPDKSGLPSDRFSAERPEGSISTLTIQRTEQRDSAMYRCASSRSTVGQETQYFGPGTRLLVL.

This clone has only a few counts. The chain combines TRBV7-9 with TRBJ2-7; D is possibly TRBD2 (5 bases). V shed 6 bases and J shed 3 bases, with 12 bases lying between them. This CDR3 has 13 amino acids. The germline V gene encodes CDR1 SEHNR and CDR2 FQNEAQ (reference sequence). The CDR3 spells CASRAGRDYEQYF. The CDR3 nucleotides are TGTGCCAGCAGAGCCGGACGGGACTACGAGCAGTACTTC.

This clone was seen more than once but under ten times. This chain joins TRBV6-4 and TRBJ1-1; no clear D gene. Germline V gene lookup returns CDR1 MRHNA and CDR2 SNTAGT. Trimming took off 6 bases at V and 4 bases at J, with 18 bases between the two ends. This CDR3 comprises 15 residues. The chain's CDR3 is CASSASHVGGTEAFF. The CDR3 bases are TGTGCCAGCAGCGCCTCCCACGTCGGAGGCACTGAAGCTTTCTTT.

The chain uses TRBV5-1 and TRBJ1-2; 7 positions match TRBD1. Germline V gene sequence: CDR1 SGHRS, CDR2 YFSETQ. This CDR3 region has 16 residues. V trimming: 5 bases; J trimming: 2 bases; junction bases outside the gene matches: 12. The CDR3 nucleotides read TGCGCCAGCAGATCCACCGGGACAGCAAGCAACTATGGCTACACCTTC. It codes for CASRSTGTASNYGYTF.

Note on this clone: Other DNA sequences in the same sample also yield this CDR3. CDR3: CASSAGQGPVGYTF. CDR3 nucleotide sequence: TGTGCCAGCAGCGCGGGACAGGGGCCCGTTGGCTACACCTTC. The chain combines TRBV7-2 with TRBJ1-2; the match to TRBD1 covers 10 bases. The CDR3 runs 14 residues. V shed 5 bases, J shed 7 bases, and the junction held 7 bases outside the gene matches. Germline V gives CDR1 SGHTA, CDR2 FQGNSA.

The chain uses TRBV4-1 and TRBJ2-3, with TRBD2 identical over 14 bases. The V and J ends lost 2 bases and 4 bases, in that order; junction bases with no gene match: 5. The CDR3 sequence is 17 residues long. The germline CDR1 and CDR2 sequences are MGHRA and YSYEKL. CDR3 sequence (DNA): TGCGCCAGCAGCCAACGCGGGGGACTAGCGGGGGCAGATACGCAGTATTTT. Translated: CASSQRGGLAGADTQYF.

The chain recombines TRBV6-5 with TRBJ1-4; 8 bases line up with TRBD1. This CDR3 is built from 15 residues. Germline V CDR1 and CDR2: MNHEY, SVGAGI. The trim removed 6 bases at V and 11 bases at J, leaving 14 bases unmatched. CDR3 sequence: CASRSAQGAPNKLFF. For the CDR3, the DNA is TGTGCCAGCAGATCGGCTCAGGGGGCACCGAATAAACTGTTTTTT.

In its sample, this clone was seen a few times. J is TRBJ2-1 and V is TRBV11-1; D possibly corresponds to TRBD2 (5 bases). Trimming took 5 bases from V and 4 from J, leaving 9 bases between them. The CDR3 is 13 amino acids. In germline, CDR1 is SGHAT, CDR2 FQDESV (reference sequence). CDR3 in DNA: TGTGCCAGCAGCCAGGACTTATACAATGAGCAGTTCTTC. Its translation: CASSQDLYNEQFF.

The CDR3 is CASSQGTGGMYGYTF. The CDR3 nucleotides are TGTGCCAGCAGCCAGGGGACAGGGGGAATGTATGGCTACACCTTC. The chain couples TRBV7-2 to TRBJ1-2, with TRBD1 matching 11 bases. The CDR3 has 15 amino acids. Germline assignment: CDR1 SGHTA and CDR2 FQGNSA. The V gene end was trimmed by 5 bases and the J gene end by 5 bases; junction bases not matched to a gene: 7.